Detailed here is one TCR beta chain. No antigen is known for it. Profiling relied on immunoSEQ multiplex PCR, and the TCRdb table lists in-frame clones only, not all of them. The sample includes some 70,000 clones, approximately 80% of them seen just once. The data originate from a study of a mutant IDH1 vaccine in newly diagnosed glioma. The germline V and J ends were trimmed by 3 bases and 4 bases, with 18 bases remaining between them. The CDR3 runs 16 residues. Time point meaning: week 23, last vaccination. All doses held 300 ug of mutant IDH1 20-mer peptide, with topical imiquimod. The source is a man between 18 and 35 years old with glioma. The source material was PBMCs, sampled from a glioma patient whose treatment included an IDH1 peptide vaccine. The chain combines TRBV23-1 with TRBJ1-1; the D is unclear. TRBV23-1 is labeled an ORF, and its function is uncertain. The CDR3 loop reads CASSHSRSVRGTEAFF. The CDR3, as DNA: TGCGCCAGCAGTCACTCGCGTTCCGTTCGAGGCACTGAAGCTTTCTTT.